This TCR beta chain was recorded in a study of molecular identifiers for immune sequencing clone quantification. The CDR3 spans 14 residues. Libraries from naive CD8 cells were generated from approximately 20,000 to 1,000,000 sorted cells (with 10%, 30% or 50% RNA). Concerning this clonotype itself: What it binds is unknown. This may come from a read error, since a much larger clone is one base off.

Study-wide findings and caveats: In CMV-specific effectors, clones above 20 copies held over 99% of molecules; naive, under 1%.

Previously published methods and listed TCR primers were used for the bulk TCR libraries. TCRdb ran MiXCR on the PCR reads and lists one entry per CDR3 protein. The sample includes some 41,000 distinct CDR3 sequences, 24% of them seen just once. This chain joins TRBV12-3 or TRBV12-4 and TRBJ2-2; perhaps TRBD2 as D (5 bases). Sequencing was carried out using naive CD8+ T cells from blood, with Jurkat cell RNA spiked in. Subset defined: FACS-sorted CD8+CD4-CCR7+CD45RA+ naive T cells. The sequence was collected from a human donor in good health. Some libraries in this study had Jurkat cell RNA spiked in. CDR3 nucleotide sequence: TGTGCCAGCAGTTTCGGTGGGATCACCGGGGAGCTGTTATTT. Translated: CASSFGGITGELLF.